This T cell receptor (beta chain) was profiled in a study of IL-17A CD8 T cells in psoriatic arthritis synovium. Notes on the research overall: The goal of the study was to define the phenotype, molecular profile and function of synovial IL-17A+CD8+ T cells in psoriatic arthritis pathogenesis. What the research found in general, with its limitations: Synovial Tc17 cells in psoriatic arthritis were shown by TCRbeta sequencing to be polyclonal (median clonality around 0.083). Although some individual clones took up over 4.5% of the repertoire, most synovial CD8+ subsets stayed polyclonal. Morisita overlap indices above 0.9 were seen in a couple of patients because many Tc17 clones were shared with the synovial Tc1 population. Only a few patients were included in the TCR sequencing, a limited sample size that the authors acknowledged. Cells came from synovial fluid rather than synovial tissue, since no psoriatic arthritis synovial tissue samples were available.

DNA was extracted (Qiagen), and TCRbeta V-D-J rearrangements were subjected to bias-controlled amplification followed by high-throughput sequencing (immunoSEQ; Adaptive Biotech). The study's processing was this. The immunoSEQ Analyzer platform was used to analyze productive sequences at the sequence level. Clonality was calculated as 1 minus Pielou's evenness, so values run from 0 (highly polyclonal) up to 1 (monoclonal). How much repertoires overlapped between subsets was quantified with the Morisita index, which goes from 0 (no similarity) to 1 (complete similarity). Drawn from immuneACCESS, this table holds only the in-frame rearrangements with V and J called that TCRdb kept. Clones are partly lost; checked studies trace under half to an unresolved V gene and leave the rest unexplained. V, J and clone size were drawn from that table, and D and trimming were deduced from the DNA. The sample table holds about 1,900 clones, of which 65% to 75% were seen once. The ten largest clones capture about 12% of the sample.

Magnetically isolated CD3+ T cells were stimulated approximately 1.4 hours with PMA and ionomycin, then labeled by IL-17A and IFNgamma cytokine secretion assays. Synovial fluid effusions were drawn by aspiration from the actively inflamed joints of psoriatic arthritis patients. Memory CD8+ T cells in synovial fluid were sorted patient by patient into Tc17 (IL-17A+) cells, bulk memory cells and Tc1 (IL-17A-IFNgamma+) cells in order to compare their TCR repertoires. Psoriatic arthritis patients met the Classification of Psoriatic Arthritis Study Group (CASPAR) criteria. Cytokine-secreting cells were counterstained with viability dye and anti-CD3, CD8, CD14 and CD4 antibodies and sorted on a BD FACSAria. Sorted CD8+ T cell subsets from the synovial fluid of three patients with psoriatic arthritis were subjected to TCRbeta sequencing. Synovial fluid mononuclear cells were isolated using Lymphoprep and were cryopreserved in liquid nitrogen prior to use. Cryopreservation medium contained approximately 50% fetal calf serum and 10% dimethyl sulfoxide.

Comments on this clone: Its target antigen remains unknown. No qualities accompany the bases; no much larger clone lies one base away.

CDR1 and CDR2 (ENHRY, SYGVKD) derive from the germline V gene. Ends trimmed: V by 3 bases, J by 1 base; bases unmatched to a gene: 6. The CDR3, cysteine through phenylalanine, is 16 amino acids long. Only the CDR3 portion is preserved as DNA: 48 bases, with reading frame beginning at the first base. The chain employs TRBV10-3 and TRBJ2-3, with 8 middle bases fitting TRBD1. This sequence originates from a human donor with psoriatic arthritis. Sequences were obtained from IL-17A+ (IFN-gamma+/-) memory CD8+ T cells from synovial fluid. Read against the paper, the sample's cell subset or site label means: IL-17A+IFNgamma+/- memory CD8+ (Tc17) cells. The sequenced DNA: TGTGCCATCAGTGATAATCCGGGACAGGGCACAGATACGCAGTATTTT. It specifies CAISDNPGQGTDTQYF.